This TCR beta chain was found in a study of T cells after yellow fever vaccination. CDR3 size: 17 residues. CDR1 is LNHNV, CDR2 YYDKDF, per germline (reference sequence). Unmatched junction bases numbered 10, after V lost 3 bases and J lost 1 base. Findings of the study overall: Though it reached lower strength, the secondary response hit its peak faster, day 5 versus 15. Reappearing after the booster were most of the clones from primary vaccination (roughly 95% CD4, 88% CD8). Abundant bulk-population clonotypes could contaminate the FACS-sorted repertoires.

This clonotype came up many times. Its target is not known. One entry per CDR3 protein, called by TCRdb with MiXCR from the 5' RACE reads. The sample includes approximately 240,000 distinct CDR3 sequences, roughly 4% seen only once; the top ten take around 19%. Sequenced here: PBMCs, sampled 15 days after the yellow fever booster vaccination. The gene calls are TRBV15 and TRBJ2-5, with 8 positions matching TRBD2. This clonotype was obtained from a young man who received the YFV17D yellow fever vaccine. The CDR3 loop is CATSRLRAGGRQETQYF. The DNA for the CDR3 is TGTGCCACCAGCAGGCTCCGGGCGGGGGGCCGCCAAGAGACCCAGTACTTC.